This is a list of T cell receptor beta chains from one sample in a study of CD8 T cells in ankylosing spondylitis. TCRdb passed the 5' RACE reads through MiXCR, listing each CDR3 protein once. The table has approximately 110,000 distinct CDR3 sequences, about 25% seen once. Specimen: synovial fluid, either unsorted or a sorted T cell fraction (not recorded which). All receptors derive from a male donor with ankylosing spondylitis. CDR3s include the opening cysteine and the closing phenylalanine or tryptophan. Each record gives: J gene, V gene, D gene, clone size, CDR3 protein, CDR3 DNA. D genes are given only for firm matches. Rows give clone size only sometimes, using once, few, many, or a class for an expanded clone.

TRBJ2-2 TRBV11-2 . few CASIQARRGGELFF TGTGCCAGCATCCAGGCTAGACGCGGCGGGGAGCTGTTTTTT
TRBJ2-1 TRBV27 . . CASSFRNQGQFF TGTGCCAGCAGTTTCAGGAACCAAGGGCAGTTCTTC
TRBJ1-5 TRBV2 . few CASRSRTNQPQHF TGTGCCAGCAGGAGCCGGACAAATCAGCCCCAGCATTTT
TRBJ2-7 TRBV5-4 . . CASSLDGGAYEQYF TGTGCCAGCAGCTTGGATGGGGGCGCCTACGAGCAGTACTTC
TRBJ1-5 TRBV20-1 TRBD1 . CGGTGQVGQPQHF TGCGGAGGAACGGGACAGGTAGGCCAGCCCCAGCATTTT
TRBJ1-4 TRBV2 . many CASMGREEKLFF TGTGCCAGCATGGGGCGAGAGGAAAAACTGTTTTTT
TRBJ1-6 TRBV11-3 . . CASSLSRNSPLHF TGTGCCAGCAGCTTATCAAGAAATTCACCCCTCCACTTT
TRBJ2-3 TRBV20-1 . . CSARDTSSTDTQYF TGCAGTGCCAGAGACACTAGCTCGACAGATACGCAGTATTTT
TRBJ1-5 TRBV15 . few CATSAGQIVSNQPQHF TGTGCCACCAGCGCCGGACAGATTGTGAGCAATCAGCCCCAGCATTTT
TRBJ1-2 TRBV3-1 TRBD1 . CASSQNLQGIGGYTF TGTGCCAGCAGCCAAAACCTACAGGGGATAGGTGGCTACACCTTC
TRBJ2-5 TRBV24-1 TRBD2 . CATAREVSQYF TGTGCCACCGCTCGGGAGGTGTCCCAGTACTTC
TRBJ2-3 TRBV7-9 . few CASSEPERVGSDTQYF TGTGCCAGCAGCGAACCGGAGAGGGTAGGGTCAGATACGCAGTATTTT
TRBJ2-5 TRBV5-6 TRBD2 . CASSPRLAGSETQYF TGTGCCAGCAGCCCCCGACTAGCGGGCTCAGAGACCCAGTACTTC
TRBJ1-2 TRBV27 . few CASSLSNPRNYTF TGTGCCAGCAGTTTATCGAATCCGAGGAACTACACCTTC
TRBJ2-7 TRBV20-1 . few CSARSQSNPYEQYF TGCAGTGCTAGAAGTCAGAGCAATCCCTACGAGCAGTACTTC
TRBJ2-1 TRBV4-1 . few CASSQVPRADEQFF TGCGCCAGCAGCCAAGTGCCCCGTGCTGATGAGCAGTTCTTC
TRBJ1-5 TRBV24-1 . many CATSDDGSNQPQHF TGTGCCACCAGTGATGACGGGTCCAATCAGCCCCAGCATTTT
TRBJ2-3 TRBV24-1 TRBD2 many CATSQTGTSGRYTDTQYF TGTGCCACCAGTCAAACCGGGACTAGCGGGAGATACACAGATACGCAGTATTTT
TRBJ1-2 TRBV6-2/TRBV6-3 . . CASRLLRTYGYTF TGTGCCAGCAGGCTCCTTCGGACCTATGGCTACACCTTC
TRBJ2-1 TRBV3-1 . few CASSQAGWSYNEQFF TGTGCCAGCAGCCAAGCGGGGTGGTCCTACAATGAGCAGTTCTTC
TRBJ2-1 TRBV11-2 TRBD2 . CASSLRIAGGPGNEQFF TGTGCCAGCAGCTTAAGGATAGCGGGAGGGCCGGGGAATGAGCAGTTCTTC
TRBJ2-2 TRBV11-2 TRBD2 . CASSFTTSGRATGELFF TGTGCCAGCAGCTTTACTACTAGCGGGAGGGCCACCGGGGAGCTGTTTTTT
TRBJ2-3 TRBV2 . many CASSTSDTQYF TGTGCCAGCAGCACATCGGATACGCAGTATTTT
TRBJ2-5 TRBV11-2 TRBD1 many CASSQLGTGVKETQYF TGTGCCAGCAGCCAATTAGGGACAGGGGTAAAAGAGACCCAGTACTTC